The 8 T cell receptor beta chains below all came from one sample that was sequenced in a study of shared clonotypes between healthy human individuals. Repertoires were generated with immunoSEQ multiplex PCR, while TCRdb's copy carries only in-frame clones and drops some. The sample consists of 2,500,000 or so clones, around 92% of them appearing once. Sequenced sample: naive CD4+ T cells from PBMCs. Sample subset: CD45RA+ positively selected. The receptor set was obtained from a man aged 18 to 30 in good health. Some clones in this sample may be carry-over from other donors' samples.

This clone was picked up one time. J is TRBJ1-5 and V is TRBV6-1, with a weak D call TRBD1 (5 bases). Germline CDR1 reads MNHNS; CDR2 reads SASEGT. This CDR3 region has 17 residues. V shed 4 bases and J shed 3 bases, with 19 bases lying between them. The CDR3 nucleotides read TGTGCCAGCAGTGCCTCACAGGAATTTTTTTTCAATCAGCCCCAGCATTTT. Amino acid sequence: CASSASQEFFFNQPQHF.

This CDR3 is CASSFLGRVGTGTDTQYF. DNA of the CDR3: TGTGCCAGCAGTTTTCTCGGCAGGGTAGGCACGGGGACAGATACGCAGTATTTT. J is TRBJ2-3 and V is TRBV27; possibly TRBD1 or TRBD2 for D (5 bases each). Germline lookup yields CDR1 MNHEY and CDR2 SMNVEV (reference sequence). This CDR3 comprises 18 residues. Trimming removed 3 bases from V and 3 bases from J, with 22 bases in between.

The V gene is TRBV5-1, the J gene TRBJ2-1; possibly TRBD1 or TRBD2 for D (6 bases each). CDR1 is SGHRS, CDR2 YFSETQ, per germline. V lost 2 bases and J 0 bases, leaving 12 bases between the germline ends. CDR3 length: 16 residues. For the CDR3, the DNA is TGCGCCAGCAGCTTACGGGGGCCCAGCTCCTACAATGAGCAGTTCTTC. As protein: CASSLRGPSSYNEQFF.

This chain's CDR3 is CASSTRQGWGTEAFF. The CDR3, as DNA: TGTGCCAGCAGCACCCGACAGGGTTGGGGCACTGAAGCTTTCTTT. V and J are TRBV11-2 and TRBJ1-1; 7 bases map to TRBD1. V was clipped by 5 bases and J by 4 bases; unmatched bases: 10. The CDR3 sequence is 15 residues long. The germline V gene has CDR1 SGHAT and CDR2 FQNNGV.

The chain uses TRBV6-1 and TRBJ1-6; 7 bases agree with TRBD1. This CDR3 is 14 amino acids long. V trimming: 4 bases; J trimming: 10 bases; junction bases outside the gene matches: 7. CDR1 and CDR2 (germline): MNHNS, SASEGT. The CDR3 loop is CASSVTGEGSPLHF. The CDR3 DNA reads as TGTGCCAGCAGTGTAACAGGGGAAGGATCACCCCTCCACTTT.

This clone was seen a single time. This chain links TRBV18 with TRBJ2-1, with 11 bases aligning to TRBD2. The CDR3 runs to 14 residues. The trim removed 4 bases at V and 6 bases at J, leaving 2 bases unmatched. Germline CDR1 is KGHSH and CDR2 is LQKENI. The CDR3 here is CASSLLAGANEQFF. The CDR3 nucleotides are TGTGCCAGCTCACTACTAGCGGGAGCCAATGAGCAGTTCTTC.

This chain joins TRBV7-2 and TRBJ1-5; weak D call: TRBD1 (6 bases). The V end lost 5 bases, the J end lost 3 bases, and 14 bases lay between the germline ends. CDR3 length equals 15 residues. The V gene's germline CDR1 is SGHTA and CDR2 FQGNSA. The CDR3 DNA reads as TGTGCCAGCAGCCCCGCTGGGACAATCAATCAGCCCCAGCATTTT. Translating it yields CASSPAGTINQPQHF.

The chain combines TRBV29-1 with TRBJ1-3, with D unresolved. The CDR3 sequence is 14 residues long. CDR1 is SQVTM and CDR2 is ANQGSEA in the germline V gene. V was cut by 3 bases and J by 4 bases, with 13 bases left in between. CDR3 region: CSVDKGRGGNTIYF. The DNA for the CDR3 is TGCAGCGTTGATAAAGGGCGAGGGGGAAACACCATATATTTT.